This T cell receptor beta chain originates from a study of blood T cell repertoires in COVID-19. The wider study: The samples span acute and convalescent COVID-19 from the United States, Italy and Spain.

During active infection, Seattle patients enrolled and were then monitored through disease. Germline CDR1 is KGHSH and CDR2 is LQKENI. V dropped 3 bases and J dropped 0 bases, with 8 bases sitting between them. This CDR3 is built from 14 residues. As handled by the study authors: It was from reference gene primer amplification that nucleated cell counts were estimated. Data came from immunoSEQ multiplex PCR; TCRdb stores just in-frame clones and leaves some out. V, J and clone size are those of that table, while D and trimming were read from the DNA. In the table there are some 300,000 clones, more than 80% of which are singletons.

The TCR comes from a woman aged 50 to 65 with COVID-19, enrolled during active disease. The genes are TRBV18 and TRBJ1-1, with D tentatively TRBD1 (6 bases). The sequenced sample consisted of peripheral blood. CDR3 nucleotide sequence: TGTGCCAGCTCACCCAGGGACATGAACACTGAAGCTTTCTTT. It codes for CASSPRDMNTEAFF.